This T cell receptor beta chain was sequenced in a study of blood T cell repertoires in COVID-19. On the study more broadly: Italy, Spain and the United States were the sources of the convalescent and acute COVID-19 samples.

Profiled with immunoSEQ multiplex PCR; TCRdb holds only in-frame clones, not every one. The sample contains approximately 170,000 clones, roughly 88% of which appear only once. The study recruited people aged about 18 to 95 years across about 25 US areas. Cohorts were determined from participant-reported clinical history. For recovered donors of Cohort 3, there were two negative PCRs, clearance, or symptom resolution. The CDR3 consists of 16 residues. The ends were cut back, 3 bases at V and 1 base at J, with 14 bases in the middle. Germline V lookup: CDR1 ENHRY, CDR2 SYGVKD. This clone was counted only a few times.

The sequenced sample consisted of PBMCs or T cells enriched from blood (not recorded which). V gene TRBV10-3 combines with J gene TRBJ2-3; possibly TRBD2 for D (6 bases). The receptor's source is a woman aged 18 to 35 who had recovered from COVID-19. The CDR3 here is CAISDVGEVRTDTQYF. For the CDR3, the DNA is TGTGCCATCAGTGATGTCGGGGAGGTACGCACAGATACGCAGTATTTT.